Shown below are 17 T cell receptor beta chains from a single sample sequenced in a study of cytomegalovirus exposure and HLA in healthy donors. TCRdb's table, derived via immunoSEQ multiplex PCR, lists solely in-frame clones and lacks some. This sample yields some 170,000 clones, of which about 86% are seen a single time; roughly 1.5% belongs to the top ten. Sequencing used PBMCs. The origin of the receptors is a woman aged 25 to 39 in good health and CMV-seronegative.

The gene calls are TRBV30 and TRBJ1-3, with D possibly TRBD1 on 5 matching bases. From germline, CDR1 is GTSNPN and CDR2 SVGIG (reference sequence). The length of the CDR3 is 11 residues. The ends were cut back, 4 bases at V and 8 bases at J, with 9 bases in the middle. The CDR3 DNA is TGTGCCTGGAAAAGGGGATACACCATATATTTT. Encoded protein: CAWKRGYTIYF.

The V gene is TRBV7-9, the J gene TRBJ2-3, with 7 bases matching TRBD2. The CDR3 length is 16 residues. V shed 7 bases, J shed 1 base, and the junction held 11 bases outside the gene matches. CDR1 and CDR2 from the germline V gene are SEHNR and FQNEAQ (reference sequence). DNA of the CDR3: TGTGCCAGCAACCCACCTAGCGGTCCTGGCACAGATACGCAGTATTTT. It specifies CASNPPSGPGTDTQYF.

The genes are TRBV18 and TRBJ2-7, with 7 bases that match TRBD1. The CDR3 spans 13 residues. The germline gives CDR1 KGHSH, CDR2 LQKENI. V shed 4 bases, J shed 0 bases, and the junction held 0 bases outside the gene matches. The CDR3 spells CASSRQGSYEQYF. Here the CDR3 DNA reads TGTGCCAGCTCACGACAGGGCTCCTACGAGCAGTACTTC.

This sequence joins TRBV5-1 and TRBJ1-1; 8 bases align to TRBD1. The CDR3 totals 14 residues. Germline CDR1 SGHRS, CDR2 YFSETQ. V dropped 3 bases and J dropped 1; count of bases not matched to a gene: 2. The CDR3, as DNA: TGCGCCAGCAGCTGGACAGGGACGAACACTGAAGCTTTCTTT. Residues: CASSWTGTNTEAFF. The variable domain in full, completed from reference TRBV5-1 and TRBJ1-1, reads KAGVTQTPRYLIKTRGQQVTLSCSPISGHRSVSWYQQTPGQGLQFLFEYFSETQRNKGNFPGRFSGRQFSNSRSEMNVSTLELGDSALYLCASSWTGTNTEAFFGQGTRLTVV.

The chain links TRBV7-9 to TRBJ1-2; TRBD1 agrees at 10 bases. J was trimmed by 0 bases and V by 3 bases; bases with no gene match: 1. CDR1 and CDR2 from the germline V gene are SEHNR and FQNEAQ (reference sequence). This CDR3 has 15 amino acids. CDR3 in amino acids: CASSLGQGPNYGYTF. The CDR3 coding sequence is TGTGCCAGCAGCTTGGGACAGGGGCCTAACTATGGCTACACCTTC.

CDR3 in DNA: TGTGCCACCAGCAGAAGACTAGCCGGCGACGACGAGCAGTACTTC. This translates into CATSRRLAGDDEQYF. The gene calls are TRBV15 and TRBJ2-7; TRBD2 matches 7 bases. The CDR3 has 15 amino acids. Germline values: CDR1 LNHNV, CDR2 YYDKDF (reference sequence). The V gene end was trimmed by 2 bases and the J gene end by 5 bases; junction bases not matched to a gene: 9.

DNA for the CDR3: TGTGCCATCAGTGAGTTAGATCAGCCCCAGCATTTT. This encodes CAISELDQPQHF. V is TRBV10-3 and J is TRBJ1-5; D uncertain. Germline loops: CDR1 ENHRY, CDR2 SYGVKD. The CDR3 is 12 residues long. V lost 1 base to trimming and J lost 5 bases, with 3 bases between them.

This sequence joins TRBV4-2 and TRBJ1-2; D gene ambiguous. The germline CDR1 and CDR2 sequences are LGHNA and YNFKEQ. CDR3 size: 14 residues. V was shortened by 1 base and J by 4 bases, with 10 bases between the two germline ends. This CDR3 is CASSQASTPYGYTF. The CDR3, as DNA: TGTGCCAGCAGCCAAGCTTCTACGCCCTATGGCTACACCTTC.

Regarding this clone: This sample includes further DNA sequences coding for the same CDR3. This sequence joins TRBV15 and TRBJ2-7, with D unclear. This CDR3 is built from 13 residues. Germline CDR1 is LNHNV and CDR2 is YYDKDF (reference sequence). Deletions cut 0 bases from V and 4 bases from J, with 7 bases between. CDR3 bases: TGTGCCACCAGCAGAGATCCTAGTTACGAGCAGTACTTC. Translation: CATSRDPSYEQYF.

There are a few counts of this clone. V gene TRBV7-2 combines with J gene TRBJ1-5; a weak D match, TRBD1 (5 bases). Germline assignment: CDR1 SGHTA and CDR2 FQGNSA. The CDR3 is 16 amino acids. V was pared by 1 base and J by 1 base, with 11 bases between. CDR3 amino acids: CASSLVGGASNQPQHF. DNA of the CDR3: TGTGCCAGCAGCTTAGTGGGGGGTGCCAGCAATCAGCCCCAGCATTTT.

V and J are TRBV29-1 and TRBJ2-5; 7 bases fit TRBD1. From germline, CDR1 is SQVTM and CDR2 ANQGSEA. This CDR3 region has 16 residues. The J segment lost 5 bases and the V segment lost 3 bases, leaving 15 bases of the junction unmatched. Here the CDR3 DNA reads TGCAGCGTTGATGAGGTGGACGGACAGGAGTGGGAGACCCAGTACTTC. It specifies CSVDEVDGQEWETQYF.

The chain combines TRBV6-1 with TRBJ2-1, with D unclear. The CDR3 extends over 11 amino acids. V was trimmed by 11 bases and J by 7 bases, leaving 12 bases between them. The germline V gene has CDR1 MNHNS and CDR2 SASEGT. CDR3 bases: TGTGCCCATACTATGGGTAATGAGCAGTTCTTC. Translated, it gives CAHTMGNEQFF.

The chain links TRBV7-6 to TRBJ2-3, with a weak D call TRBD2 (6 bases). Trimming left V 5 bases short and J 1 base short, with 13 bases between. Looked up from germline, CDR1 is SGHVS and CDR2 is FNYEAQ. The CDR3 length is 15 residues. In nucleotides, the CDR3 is TGTGCCAGCAGCCCCCGTAGCGGACGCACAGATACGCAGTATTTT. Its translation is CASSPRSGRTDTQYF.

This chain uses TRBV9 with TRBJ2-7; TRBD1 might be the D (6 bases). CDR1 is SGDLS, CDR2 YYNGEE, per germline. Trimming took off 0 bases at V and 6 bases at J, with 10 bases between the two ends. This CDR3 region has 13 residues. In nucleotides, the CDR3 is TGTGCCAGCAGCGTAGACGGGACATCCGAGCAGTACTTC. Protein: CASSVDGTSEQYF. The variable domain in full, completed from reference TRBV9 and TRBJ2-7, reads DSGVTQTPKHLITATGQRVTLRCSPRSGDLSVYWYQQSLDQGLQFLIQYYNGEERAKGNILERFSAQQFPDLHSELNLSSLELGDSALYFCASSVDGTSEQYFGPGTRLTVT.

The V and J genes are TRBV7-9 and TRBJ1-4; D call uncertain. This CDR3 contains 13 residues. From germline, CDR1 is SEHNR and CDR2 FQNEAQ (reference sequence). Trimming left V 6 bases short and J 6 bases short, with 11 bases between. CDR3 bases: TGTGCCAGCAGTCCAGACAAGGATGAAAAACTGTTTTTT. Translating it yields CASSPDKDEKLFF.

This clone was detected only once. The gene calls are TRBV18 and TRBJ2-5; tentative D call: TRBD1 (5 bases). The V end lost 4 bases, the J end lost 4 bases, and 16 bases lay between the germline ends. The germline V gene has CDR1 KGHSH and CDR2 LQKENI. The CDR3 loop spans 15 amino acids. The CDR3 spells CASSLTEIGIETQYF. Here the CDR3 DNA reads TGTGCCAGCTCACTGACAGAAATTGGGATAGAGACCCAGTACTTC.

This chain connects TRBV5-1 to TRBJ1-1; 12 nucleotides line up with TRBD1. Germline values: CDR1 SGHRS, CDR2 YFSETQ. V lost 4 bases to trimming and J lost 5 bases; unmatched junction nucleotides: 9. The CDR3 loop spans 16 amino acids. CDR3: CASSRGQGARRTEAFF. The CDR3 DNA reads TGCGCCAGCAGCAGGGGACAGGGGGCGAGAAGGACTGAAGCTTTCTTT.